This T cell receptor beta chain was obtained from a study of cytomegalovirus exposure and HLA in healthy donors. General study findings and limits: Most likely, a cluster of highly shared sequence variants arose as a sequencing artifact. Altogether, about 160 TCR beta chains were recorded as cytomegalovirus-associated. The authors later found TCR association rates varying by HLA locus, with DRB1 most and HLA-C fewest.

Researchers ran the PCR with 60 Vbeta and 13 Jbeta primers. Method: immunoSEQ multiplex PCR; TCRdb's copy keeps in-frame clones and lacks some. The repertoire consists of fewer than 100,000 clones, with roughly three quarters occurring once and the leading ten covering 1.5% to 2.5%. A note on this clone: The target antigen is unknown. At one of its ends the junction is not consistent with the germline gene, which may arise from a read error.

Donors consisted of healthy bone marrow donors. The germline V gene encodes CDR1 SEHNR and CDR2 FQNEAQ (reference sequence). There are 12 residues in the CDR3. The sequenced sample consisted of PBMCs. This receptor was obtained from a man between 40 and 49 years old in good health and CMV-seronegative. The genes are TRBV7-9 and TRBJ2-7; no definite D call. The CDR3: CSSSTWSYEQYF. DNA of the CDR3: TGTTCCAGCAGCACGTGGAGTTACGAGCAGTACTTC.